A single sample is the source of the 28 T cell receptor beta chains below, sequenced in a study of cytomegalovirus exposure and HLA in healthy donors. Vbeta (60) and Jbeta (13) primers were used in the PCR. Here immunoSEQ multiplex PCR was the method, and the copy in TCRdb shows in-frame clones only, minus some. This table has tens of thousands of clones, 76% appearing once. Sequencing was carried out using PBMCs. These receptors all come from a male donor in good health and CMV-seronegative.

The gene calls are TRBV6-6 and TRBJ2-1; 8 bases fit TRBD2. The germline V gene encodes CDR1 MNHNY and CDR2 SVGAGI (reference sequence). The CDR3 loop spans 16 amino acids. V trimming: 0 bases; J trimming: 1 base; junction bases outside the gene matches: 2. As DNA, the CDR3 is TGTGCCAGCAGTTACTCTAGCGGGAAGTCCTACAATGAGCAGTTCTTC. It specifies CASSYSSGKSYNEQFF.

V usage is TRBV11-2 and J usage is TRBJ1-1; 8 positions match TRBD1. The CDR3 contains 13 residues. Losses at the gene ends were 6 bases for V and 4 bases for J; bases not matched to a gene: 4. Germline lookup yields CDR1 SGHAT and CDR2 FQNNGV. In DNA, the CDR3 is TGTGCCAGCAGAATAGGACAGGGCACTGAAGCTTTCTTT. Its protein is CASRIGQGTEAFF.

The rearrangement joins TRBV28 to TRBJ2-7; D is ambiguous. Trimming cost V 3 bases and J 2 bases, with 5 bases left between them. The germline gives CDR1 MDHEN, CDR2 SYDVKM. This CDR3 is 12 amino acids long. For the CDR3, the DNA is TGTGCCAGCAGTTTGACAACCTACGAGCAGTACTTC. Amino acid sequence: CASSLTTYEQYF. Looking up the rest from reference TRBV28 and TRBJ2-7 gives the full variable domain: DVKVTQSSRYLVKRTGEKVFLECVQDMDHENMFWYRQDPGLGLRLIYFSYDVKMKEKGDIPEGYSVSREKKERFSLILESASTNQTSMYLCASSLTTYEQYFGPGTRLTVT.

The gene calls are TRBV28 and TRBJ1-1; no clear D. This CDR3 comprises 15 residues. The V gene lost 1 base and the J gene lost 6 bases, with 15 bases spanning the gap. Germline CDR1 MDHEN, CDR2 SYDVKM. The CDR3 is CASSLFGRRIAEAFF. In DNA form, the CDR3 reads TGTGCCAGCAGTTTATTTGGGAGACGTATCGCTGAAGCTTTCTTT.

The sample holds a few counts of this clone. The chain has TRBV7-9 and TRBJ2-1; TRBD2 aligns across 7 bases. CDR3 length: 15 residues. The V segment lost 4 bases and the J segment 0 bases; nucleotides outside the gene matches: 3. Looked up from germline, CDR1 is SEHNR and CDR2 is FQNEAQ (reference sequence). The CDR3 loop reads CASSSSGVSYNEQFF. For the CDR3, the DNA is TGTGCCAGCAGCTCGAGCGGGGTCTCCTACAATGAGCAGTTCTTC.

This chain's CDR3 is CSVVMNTEAFF. CDR3 sequence (DNA): TGCAGCGTTGTCATGAACACTGAAGCTTTCTTT. The chain recombines TRBV29-1 with TRBJ1-1; the D is unclear. Germline V lookup: CDR1 SQVTM, CDR2 ANQGSEA. This CDR3 is built from 11 residues. Deletions cut 4 bases from V and 0 bases from J, with 3 bases between.

In its sample, this clone was seen once. This chain connects TRBV18 to TRBJ2-7, with 11 bases matching TRBD1. Germline lookup yields CDR1 KGHSH and CDR2 LQKENI. The CDR3 has 16 residues. Trimming cost V 4 bases and J 5 bases; bases outside gene matches: 10. The CDR3 loop is CASSRDGDRGMNEQYF. In nucleotides, the CDR3 is TGTGCCAGCTCACGGGACGGGGACAGGGGGATGAACGAGCAGTACTTC.

This sequence joins TRBV6-5 and TRBJ1-2, with a weak D call TRBD1 (6 bases). The CDR3 spans 14 residues. Trimming removed 6 bases at V and 0 bases at J, with 11 bases between. Germline CDR1 MNHEY, CDR2 SVGAGI. The CDR3 region has the DNA TGTGCCAGCAGATGGACAGCAGCTAACTATGGCTACACCTTC. Its translation is CASRWTAANYGYTF.

The V call is TRBV28, the J call TRBJ1-6, with D maybe TRBD1 (5 bases). V was pared by 0 bases and J by 0 bases, with 12 bases between. This CDR3 is built from 18 residues. Germline V gives CDR1 MDHEN, CDR2 SYDVKM. The CDR3 protein is CASSLWQGIRSYNSPLHF. CDR3 nucleotides: TGTGCCAGCAGTTTATGGCAGGGAATTCGCTCCTATAATTCACCCCTCCACTTT.

The chain employs TRBV7-3 and TRBJ2-2; maybe TRBD2 (5 bases). This CDR3 is 14 amino acids long. Germline V gene lookup returns CDR1 SGHTA and CDR2 FQGTGA. Trimming stripped 5 bases from V and 6 bases from J, with 13 bases between. The CDR3: CASSPDFKSGELFF. CDR3 DNA: TGTGCCAGCAGCCCGGACTTCAAATCCGGGGAGCTGTTTTTT.

The rearrangement joins TRBV5-1 to TRBJ2-1; tentative D call: TRBD2 (5 bases). The germline V and J ends were trimmed by 0 bases and 4 bases, with 11 bases remaining between them. CDR1 is SGHRS and CDR2 is YFSETQ in the germline V gene. CDR3 length equals 15 residues. The CDR3 DNA sequence: TGCGCCAGCAGCTTGGAGCTAAGAGGGTACAATGAGCAGTTCTTC. It translates to CASSLELRGYNEQFF.

Only a few counts were recorded for this clone. The CDR3 spells CASSTGGEADTQYF. CDR3 nucleotide sequence: TGTGCCAGTAGTACGGGGGGAGAGGCAGATACGCAGTATTTT. The J gene is TRBJ2-3, the V gene TRBV19; TRBD2 matches at 7 bases. Germline V gene sequence: CDR1 LNHDA, CDR2 SQIVND (reference sequence). Trimming removed 4 bases from V and 4 bases from J; junction bases left unmatched: 5. This CDR3 region has 14 residues.

The sample holds a few counts of this clone. The chain combines TRBV5-1 with TRBJ1-2; no clear D. The germline V gene has CDR1 SGHRS and CDR2 YFSETQ. V lost 4 bases to trimming and J lost 8 bases, with 21 bases between them. The CDR3 is made up of 15 amino acids. The CDR3 bases are TGCGCCAGCAGCCCGAACCGCGGGGAAGCGGACGGCTACACCTTC. It translates to CASSPNRGEADGYTF. The variable domain in full, with the rest retrieved from reference TRBV5-1 and TRBJ1-2, is KAGVTQTPRYLIKTRGQQVTLSCSPISGHRSVSWYQQTPGQGLQFLFEYFSETQRNKGNFPGRFSGRQFSNSRSEMNVSTLELGDSALYLCASSPNRGEADGYTFGSGTRLTVV.

V gene TRBV18 combines with J gene TRBJ1-1, with a weak D call TRBD1 (6 bases). V shed 4 bases and J shed 3 bases, with 15 bases lying between them. The CDR3 length is 15 residues. The germline CDR1 and CDR2 sequences are KGHSH and LQKENI. The chain's CDR3 is CASSLVNRVDTEAFF. As DNA, the CDR3 is TGTGCCAGCTCACTCGTGAACAGGGTGGACACTGAAGCTTTCTTT.

CDR3 nucleotide sequence: TGTGCCAGCAGGGACCAGGGGACGGATGACCAGCAGTTCTTC. This encodes CASRDQGTDDQQFF. The gene calls are TRBV5-4 and TRBJ2-1; D perhaps matches TRBD1 (6 bases). This CDR3 is 14 amino acids long. With 5 bases removed from V and 11 bases from J, the gap between germline ends came to 20 bases. CDR1 is SGHNT, CDR2 YYREEE, per germline (reference sequence).

The V and J genes are TRBV6-5 and TRBJ2-1, with unresolved D. Germline CDR1 MNHEY, CDR2 SVGAGI. V was cut by 6 bases and J by 0 bases, with 6 bases left in between. The CDR3 length is 13 residues. CDR3 DNA sequence: TGTGCCAGCAGCCCCAACTCCTACAATGAGCAGTTCTTC. Its protein product is CASSPNSYNEQFF.

This chain joins TRBV25-1 and TRBJ2-5; 7 bases line up with TRBD1. The DNA end is more similar to TRBJ2-7, so the J call may be wrong. The germline CDR1 and CDR2 sequences are MGHDK and SYGVNS. CDR3 size: 14 residues. CDR3 amino acids: CASTEGQRRNEQYF. CDR3 bases: TGTGCCAGCACCGAGGGACAGAGGAGGAACGAGCAGTACTTC.

The chain is built from TRBV7-6 and TRBJ1-1, with 8 bases that match TRBD1. CDR3 size: 14 residues. J gave up 3 bases and V 4 bases, and 4 bases lay outside the gene matches. Germline V gene sequence: CDR1 SGHVS, CDR2 FNYEAQ. CDR3 coding DNA: TGTGCCAGCAGCTCAGGACAGGGCTACACTGAAGCTTTCTTT. It is translated as CASSSGQGYTEAFF. Full variable domain (remainder filled in from reference TRBV7-6 and TRBJ1-1): GAGVSQSPRYKVTKRGQDVALRCDPISGHVSLYWYRQALGQGPEFLTYFNYEAQQDKSGLPNDRFSAERPEGSISTLTIQRTEQRDSAMYRCASSSGQGYTEAFFGQGTRLTVV.

This clone was detected only a few times. The chain is built from TRBV6-1 and TRBJ2-1; 8 bases match TRBD2. The germline CDR1 and CDR2 sequences are MNHNS and SASEGT. V lost 7 bases, J lost 2 bases, and 7 bases stayed unmatched. The CDR3 consists of 15 residues. Written as DNA, the CDR3 is TGTGCCAGCACCCCTACTAGCGGCACCTACAATGAGCAGTTCTTC. Translation gives CASTPTSGTYNEQFF.

The rearrangement links TRBV19 to TRBJ1-6; D ambiguous. V was trimmed by 3 bases and J by 6 bases, leaving 18 bases between them. This CDR3 contains 17 residues. From germline, CDR1 is LNHDA and CDR2 SQIVND (reference sequence). This chain's CDR3 is CASSIPLRRLGNSPLHF. As DNA, the CDR3 is TGTGCCAGTAGTATCCCCTTGAGGCGGCTGGGTAATTCACCCCTCCACTTT. Full variable domain (remainder filled in from reference TRBV19 and TRBJ1-6): DGGITQSPKYLFRKEGQNVTLSCEQNLNHDAMYWYRQDPGQGLRLIYYSQIVNDFQKGDIAEGYSVSREKKESFPLTVTSAQKNPTAFYLCASSIPLRRLGNSPLHFGNGTRLTVT.

The chain employs TRBV10-3 and TRBJ1-1, with 11 nucleotides matching TRBD1. This CDR3 spans 15 amino acids. V dropped 11 bases and J dropped 4; count of bases not matched to a gene: 12. Germline-derived CDR1 and CDR2 are ENHRY and SYGVKD. The CDR3 DNA is TGTGCCGTTTTTACCGGGACAGGGGGTAGCACTGAAGCTTTCTTT. Its translation is CAVFTGTGGSTEAFF.

The V gene is TRBV18, the J gene TRBJ1-1; 9 bases line up with TRBD1. V shed 3 bases, J shed 7 bases, and the junction held 12 bases outside the gene matches. The CDR3 is 16 amino acids. Germline V gene data show CDR1 as KGHSH and CDR2 as LQKENI. The CDR3 region is CASSPGTGSIKSEAFF. The DNA for the CDR3 is TGTGCCAGCTCACCCGGGACAGGGTCGATCAAGAGTGAAGCTTTCTTT. The full variable domain, in which reference TRBV18 and TRBJ1-1 provide the parts outside the CDR3, is NAGVMQNPRHLVRRRGQEARLRCSPMKGHSHVYWYRQLPEEGLKFMVYLQKENIIDESGMPKERFSAEFPKEGPSILRIQQVVRGDSAAYFCASSPGTGSIKSEAFFGQGTRLTVV.

The CDR3: CAWSVTGNGYTF. CDR3 DNA: TGTGCCTGGAGTGTTACAGGGAATGGCTACACCTTC. The chain combines TRBV30 with TRBJ1-2, with D possibly being TRBD1 (6 bases). Germline CDR1 GTSNPN, CDR2 SVGIG (reference sequence). The CDR3 runs to 12 residues. V was clipped by 0 bases and J by 6 bases, with 8 bases between them.

The chain carries TRBV28 and TRBJ1-5; tentative D call: TRBD1 (5 bases). There are 13 residues in the CDR3. CDR1 is MDHEN, CDR2 SYDVKM, per germline. V was cut by 3 bases and J by 7 bases, with 10 bases left in between. CDR3 nucleotides: TGTGCCAGCAGTTTGAGGGGAGGGCAGCCCCAGCATTTT. Translation: CASSLRGGQPQHF.

The V and J genes are TRBV2 and TRBJ1-1; no definite D call. V was trimmed by 7 bases and J by 5 bases, leaving 17 bases between them. Germline CDR1 and CDR2: SNHLY and FYNNEI. This CDR3 region has 14 residues. In nucleotides, the CDR3 is TGTGCCAGCAAGAGTCAGGTGTTGTGGACTGAAGCTTTCTTT. This encodes CASKSQVLWTEAFF.

This rearrangement joins TRBV9 to TRBJ1-5; D is possibly TRBD1 (6 bases). This CDR3 spans 13 amino acids. Between the trimmed V and J ends, which lost 5 bases and 6 bases, there was a span of 12 bases. Germline V gene data show CDR1 as SGDLS and CDR2 as YYNGEE. CDR3 protein: CASSAGVGQPQHF. The CDR3 nucleotides read TGTGCCAGCAGTGCAGGGGTCGGTCAGCCCCAGCATTTT.

The CDR3 protein is CASIPGQGVGNTEAFF. DNA of the CDR3: TGTGCCAGTATTCCCGGACAGGGCGTCGGGAACACTGAAGCTTTCTTT. This chain uses TRBV19 with TRBJ1-1; TRBD1 agrees at 8 bases. The CDR3 totals 16 residues. Trimming cost V 7 bases and J 1 base; bases outside gene matches: 11. Germline V CDR1 and CDR2: LNHDA, SQIVND (reference sequence).

This clone has only a few counts. V is TRBV7-3 and J is TRBJ2-3, with TRBD2 matching over 9 bases. The germline V gene has CDR1 SGHTA and CDR2 FQGTGA. The CDR3 extends over 15 amino acids. J gave up 6 bases and V 5 bases, and 9 bases lay outside the gene matches. Here the CDR3 reads CASSPDLAGRDTQYF. The DNA for the CDR3 is TGTGCCAGCAGCCCCGACCTAGCGGGGCGTGATACGCAGTATTTT.